This record concerns one T cell receptor beta chain sequence. Germline lookup yields CDR1 SGHAT and CDR2 FQNNGV. The CDR3 length is 16 residues. J lost 5 bases, V lost 8 bases, and 14 bases had no gene match. The entry originates in a study of radiotherapy plus CTLA-4 blockade in lung cancer. Measured with immunoSEQ multiplex PCR; TCRdb has only the in-frame clones, and not every one. The repertoire holds more than 95,000 clones, with roughly 79% as singletons. This TCR derives from a human donor with non-small cell lung cancer who had a partial response to radiotherapy plus ipilimumab. Some clones in this sample may be carry-over from other donors' samples. Sequences were derived from peripheral blood, sampled from a patient treated with radiotherapy plus ipilimumab. The genes are TRBV11-2 and TRBJ2-1, with 8 bases identical to TRBD1. CDR3 nucleotides: TGTGCCAGCGCAGGGGGCAAAACTAGCTCAAACAATGAGCAGTTCTTC. Protein sequence: CASAGGKTSSNNEQFF.